The clone carrying this T cell receptor (beta chain) appeared once. CDR1 is LGHDT, CDR2 YNNKEL, per germline (reference sequence). The V end was cut by 1 base, the J end by 3 bases, with 10 bases between. The CDR3 is 14 residues long. Measured with immunoSEQ multiplex PCR; TCRdb has only the in-frame clones, and not every one. The sample carries 200,000 to 250,000 clones, around nine tenths recorded once. The sample belongs to a study of blood T cell repertoires in COVID-19. Study-level information: Italy, Spain and the United States were the sources of the convalescent and acute COVID-19 samples.

The chain is built from TRBV3-1 (or the pseudogene TRBV3-2) and TRBJ2-7; weak D call: TRBD2 (5 bases). Sample: PBMCs or T cells enriched from blood (not recorded which). The receptor was derived from a man under 40 who had recovered from COVID-19. CDR3 bases: TGTGCCAGCAGCCAAGGACCTAGCATCTACGAGCAGTACTTC. Translation gives CASSQGPSIYEQYF.